A few counts support the clone carrying this T cell receptor (beta chain). The data are from a study of blood T cell repertoires in COVID-19. At the level of the study: PBMCs, B-cell-depleted T cells, or T cells were the source of the cDNA or gDNA that made up the material.

CDR1 is SEHNR, CDR2 FQNEAQ, per germline (reference sequence). The ends lost 2 bases at V and 1 base at J; junction bases unmatched: 3. The CDR3 length is 15 residues. Study processing details: Counts of nucleated cells, estimated from reference gene primer amplification, were obtained. Clones were read by immunoSEQ multiplex PCR, and TCRdb kept only the in-frame ones, dropping some. That table gives V, J and clone size, and the DNA gave D and trimming. In the table there are 150,000 or so clones, 85% to 90% of which are singletons. What was sequenced was peripheral blood. The origin of this receptor is a man aged 60 to 75 with COVID-19, enrolled during active disease. The chain employs TRBV7-9 and TRBJ2-3; 7 nucleotides match TRBD2. CDR3 DNA: TGTGCCAGCAGCTTATTAGCGGGTGGCACAGATACGCAGTATTTT. Protein sequence: CASSLLAGGTDTQYF.